The following is a T cell receptor (beta chain) sequence with its context. The record originates from a study of CD8 T cells in Susac syndrome. When the RNA was reverse transcribed, random hexamers were used with an input of about 0.45 to 1 ug. Multiplex immunoSEQ PCR targeted 54 Vbeta and 13 Jbeta TCR beta segments. One entry per CDR3 protein, called by TCRdb with MiXCR from the immunoSEQ multiplex PCR reads. The sample includes roughly 130,000 distinct CDR3 sequences, roughly 94% of them seen just once. Between the trimmed V and J ends, which lost 5 bases and 0 bases, there was a span of 11 bases. The CDR3 spans 14 residues. CDR1 and CDR2 from the germline V gene are DFQATT and SNEGSKA (reference sequence). The sequenced target, TCR beta, came from blood CD8+ and CD4+ T cells. The multiple sclerosis controls were treatment-naive patients, and their relapsing-remitting disease was stable or active.

This chain connects TRBV20-1 to TRBJ1-5; D unclear. The receptor's source is a human donor with multiple sclerosis. The source material was CD4+ T cells from PBMCs. Written as DNA, the CDR3 is TGCAGTGCTCGCGGGGTCAATAGCAATCAGCCCCAGCATTTT. This sequence encodes CSARGVNSNQPQHF.